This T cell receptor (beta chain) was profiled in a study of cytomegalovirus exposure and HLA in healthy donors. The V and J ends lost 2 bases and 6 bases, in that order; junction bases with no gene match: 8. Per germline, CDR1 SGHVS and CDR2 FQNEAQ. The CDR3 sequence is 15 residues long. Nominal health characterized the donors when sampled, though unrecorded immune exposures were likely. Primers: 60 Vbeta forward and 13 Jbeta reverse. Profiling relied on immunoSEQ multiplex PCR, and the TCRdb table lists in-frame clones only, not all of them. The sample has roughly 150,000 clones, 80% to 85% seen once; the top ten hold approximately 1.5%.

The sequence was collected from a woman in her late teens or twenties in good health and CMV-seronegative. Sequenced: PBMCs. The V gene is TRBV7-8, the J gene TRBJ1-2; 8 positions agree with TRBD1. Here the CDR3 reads CASSLWVSGGDGYTF. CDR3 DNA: TGTGCCAGCAGCTTATGGGTGTCAGGGGGCGATGGCTACACCTTC.